This TCR beta chain originates from a study of T cell responses to AZD1222 COVID-19 vaccine (dated by TCRdb to the early 2020s). With regard to the full study: AZD1222 recipients whose second dose came at about 4 weeks and those whose second dose came at about 12 weeks were combined into one group, since spike-specific TCR depth and breadth did not differ between the two schedules. A total of approximately 240 trial participants underwent TCR sequencing, of whom around 200 received two doses of AZD1222 and approximately 25 received two doses of the MenACWY control vaccine. Trial participants were enrolled into age subgroups of 18-55, 56-69 and 70-plus years, which contained approximately 150, 28 and 58 TCR-sequenced participants, respectively.

Overall study outcomes, separate from this receptor: The vaccine-associated CD4 TCRs covered the entire spike protein, and the dominant responses fell in regions 160-218 and 743-854. After two AZD1222 doses, spike-specific TCR breadth and depth were significantly higher than at day 0 and than in MenACWY recipients. No day 14 peak-response samples were available, so repertoires were characterized only after the peak T cell response. Conclusions about previously exposed vaccinees are limited because only six or seven AZD1222 recipients were SARS-CoV-2 seropositive at baseline. Participants were mostly white British and included more females than males, and it was suggested by the authors that clonal diversity may have been underestimated. The 56-69-year group was small, and its depth increase did not reach significance, likely because of low power. Reportedly, close to half of the unique spike-specific TCRs recognized epitopes lying outside the regions that are mutated in the B.1.351 and B.1.1.7 variants.

Worth noting for this clone: The target of this receptor is not known. No base-level quality is on record; no much larger clone is a single base apart.

The CDR3 regions of human TCRbeta chains were analyzed by immunosequencing. The paper's processing steps were these. TCRs in the repertoires were matched against a reference library of SARS-CoV-2-specific TCRs that had been generated with the MIRA antigen-specificity platform. Breadth was defined as the fraction of unique TCRs that were SARS-CoV-2-associated. Depth was defined as the fraction of total T cells that were SARS-CoV-2-associated. Using the MIRA data, each spike-specific TCR was mapped to the spike region that the TCR reacts to and placed in a CD4 or CD8 class. Log10-transformed breadth and depth values were compared by one-way ANOVA with Sidak's multiple comparisons tests. TCRdb provides this immuneACCESS table in a form limited to in-frame rearrangements. Some clones are lacking; in checked studies, under half of them reflect an unresolved V gene, and why the rest are absent is not known. Clone size and the V and J calls come from that table; the DNA yielded D and trimming. This sample lists roughly 120,000 clones; around 92% were detected once. The ten largest clones take up 11% to 15% of the sample.

V has 0 bases trimmed and J has 6 bases trimmed; junction bases matching no gene number 5. CDR1 and CDR2 were assigned from the germline V gene as SGDLS and YYNGEE. The CDR3, from cysteine to phenylalanine, totals 16 residues. Only the CDR3 part of the read is kept: 48 bases, read in frame from the first base. The time point label for this specimen denotes: baseline before first vaccination. The vaccinee samples were drawn from two UK trials, COV001 and COV002, one of which was a single-blind randomized controlled phase 2/3 trial testing AZD1222 (ChAdOx1 nCoV-19) in healthy adults. Trial participant PBMC samples were collected at day 0 and day 28 after the second dose for TCRbeta chain sequencing.

Sequences were derived from peripheral blood, sampled on day 0 of AZD1222 vaccination. The sequence derives from an adult in good health. The chain uses TRBV9 and TRBJ2-1; 11 central bases correspond to TRBD2. The sequence in DNA is TGTGCCAGCAGCGTAGGAACTAGCGGGAGTACCAATGAGCAGTTCTTC. This sequence encodes CASSVGTSGSTNEQFF.